This record concerns one T cell receptor beta chain sequence. Its antigen is as yet unknown. This sample is drawn from a study of vaccination and CD4 T cells after COVID-19. Whole-study context: The authors gave control cultures a CEFX pool, an HIV-1 Nef pool, or no peptide.

Treatment noted: approximately nine-day PBMC culture with coronavirus spike peptide pools or control peptides (ViraFEST assay). Investigators obtained the unexposed donor's CD4+ T cells before the COVID-19 pandemic (2011-2018). SARS-CoV-2 S/N and four cold-coronavirus spikes were used to probe unexposed-donor CD4+ T cells, cells permitting. Sequenced with the Oncomine TCR Beta short-read assay was DNA taken from cultured CD4+ T cells. In this case, cultured CD4+ T cells provided the extracted genomic DNA. A single record per CDR3 protein comes from TCRdb applying MiXCR to the PCR reads. The sample consists of around 10,000 distinct CDR3 sequences, less than 40% of them appearing once. The CDR3 totals 12 residues. The germline V and J ends were trimmed by 5 bases and 4 bases, with 6 bases remaining between them. Germline V CDR1 and CDR2: SGHTA, FQGTGA.

The chain links TRBV7-3 to TRBJ1-3; D is uncertain. Source material: CD4+ T cells from blood, cultured in vitro. The sequence came from a human donor in good health. CDR3 sequence: CASSPGGNTIYF. CDR3 in DNA: TGTGCCAGCAGCCCGGGGGGAAACACCATATATTTT.